The T cell receptor beta chain under discussion was sequenced for a study of blood T cells in healthy people across ages. Regarding the study as a whole: Older age went with lower TCR beta diversity per million T cells, in a roughly linear way. It was the long-lived donors that had more naive CD4+ cells and higher diversity than aged donors. The study could not conclusively compare naive and antigen-experienced cells, given its unsorted PBMCs.

With a J-beta primer mix and a sample-barcoded 5' primer, a second PCR ran about 6 to 11 cycles. One entry per CDR3 protein results from TCRdb running MiXCR on the 5' RACE reads. This sample has some 1.6 million distinct CDR3 sequences, with 30% to 40% found just once. In this sample, this clonotype turned up a few times. No antigen is known for it. This CDR3 comprises 16 residues. Germline assignment: CDR1 DFQATT and CDR2 SNEGSKA (reference sequence). V lost 4 bases and J lost 0, with 16 bases in between. The authors drew about 9.9 milliliters of peripheral blood from each donor. The clonotype originates from a woman aged 25 to 39 in good health. The chain combines TRBV20-1 with TRBJ1-5, with no clear D. The sequenced sample was blood. The CDR3 reads CSATDPFGYSNQPQHF. CDR3 coding DNA: TGCAGTGCTACCGACCCATTCGGCTATAGCAATCAGCCCCAGCATTTT.